This T cell receptor (beta chain) was captured by sequencing in a study of post-analysis software for immune sequencing data. Study overall: The patients showed relapsing-remitting, secondary progressive and progressive-relapsing multiple sclerosis courses.

General study findings and limits: Significantly decreased normalized Chao1 diversity was recorded for multiple sclerosis patients relative to controls. Under the F measure, samples that were prepared in one batch clustered strongly together.

Carried by the TCR beta cDNA libraries were unique molecular identifiers. Input of roughly 0.95 to 11 million T cells yielded around 500,000 cDNA molecules. MiXCR, applied by TCRdb to the PCR reads, yields one record per CDR3 protein. Here the sample spans about 680,000 distinct CDR3 sequences, roughly three fifths being singletons. Comments on this clonotype: The antigen remains unidentified.

This clonotype was obtained from a girl under 10 years old with multiple sclerosis. The sequenced sample was blood.

In nucleotides, the CDR3 is TGTGCCACCAGTGATTTGCAGGGTCCGAATGAGCAGTTCTTC. It translates to CATSDLQGPNEQFF. This chain links TRBV24-1 with TRBJ2-1; TRBD1 might be the D (5 bases). Trimming shortened V by 0 bases and J by 7 bases, and 9 bases separated the two germline ends. The V gene's germline CDR1 is KGHDR and CDR2 SFDVKD. The CDR3 totals 14 residues.